Given below is one T cell receptor (beta chain) in context. Germline V gene sequence: CDR1 LGHNA, CDR2 YSLEER. This CDR3 contains 15 residues. V was trimmed by 2 bases and J by 6 bases, leaving 14 bases between them. Separate cDNA molecules each had unique molecular identifiers attached to them. One entry per CDR3 protein, called by TCRdb with MiXCR from the 5' RACE reads. The sample records roughly 57,000 distinct CDR3 sequences, around 10% being singletons. The record originates from a study of early T cells in non-severe SARS-CoV-2 infection. The sample consisted of whole blood, taken at baseline. V usage is TRBV4-3 and J usage is TRBJ2-1, with D maybe TRBD1 (6 bases). This TCR was sampled from an adult who was a healthcare worker with PCR-confirmed SARS-CoV-2 infection or an uninfected control (not recorded which). The CDR3 here is CASSQSQGYSNEQFF. CDR3 sequence (DNA): TGCGCCAGCAGCCAATCACAGGGATATAGCAATGAGCAGTTCTTC.